This T cell receptor beta chain stems from a study of blood T cell repertoires in COVID-19. This clone turned up a few times. How the authors handled the data: By means of reference gene primer amplification, nucleated cell counts were estimated. Sequencing used immunoSEQ multiplex PCR; TCRdb keeps in-frame clones, though not all of them. D and trimming come from the DNA, and the V and J calls and clone size come from that table. The profile shows 250,000 or so clones, 85% to 90% of them singletons. The CDR3 is made up of 12 amino acids. Trimming left V 5 bases short and J 8 bases short, with 12 bases between. The germline V gene encodes CDR1 MNHEY and CDR2 SVGAGI.

Sequencing was carried out using peripheral blood. The chain has TRBV6-5 and TRBJ1-1, with TRBD1 as a possible D gene (5 bases). The receptor comes from a woman in her thirties or forties who had recovered from COVID-19. DNA of the CDR3: TGTGCCAGCAGTCCGTCAGGGAGGGAAGCTTTCTTT. This sequence encodes CASSPSGREAFF.